This TCR beta chain is drawn from a study of blood T cell repertoires in COVID-19. CDR1 and CDR2 (germline): MNHNS, SASEGT. V lost 2 bases and J lost 7; bases outside the gene matches: 11. CDR3 size: 17 residues. The repertoire was sequenced with immunoSEQ multiplex PCR; TCRdb's copy has only in-frame clones and lacks some. This sample yields more than 90,000 clones, of which around 80% are seen a single time; 0.65% to 0.9% belongs to the top ten. The receptor's source is a woman aged 70 to 79 with acute or convalescent COVID-19. Sequenced material: peripheral blood. V is TRBV6-1 and J is TRBJ1-6, with 7 bases that match TRBD1. CDR3: CASSEFVVGTANSPLHF. The CDR3, as DNA: TGTGCCAGCAGTGAATTTGTCGTTGGGACAGCCAATTCACCCCTCCACTTT.